This T cell receptor beta chain was recorded in a study of T-cell memory formation after mild COVID-19. General observations from the study: Unconfirmed was the SARS-CoV-2 specificity of second-wave clones that peaked on day 37. Contracting clones localized mainly to CM and EM when CD4+ and mainly to EMRA when CD8+. Contracting clones from day 15 to 85 showed balanced CD4/CD8; later expanders favored CD4+.

The CDR3 runs 13 residues. From germline, CDR1 is LGHDT and CDR2 YNNKEL (reference sequence). Trimming took 5 bases from V and 0 from J, leaving 8 bases between them. MiXCR, applied by TCRdb to the 5' RACE reads, yields one record per CDR3 protein. Counted here are under 200,000 distinct CDR3 sequences, 30% to 35% occurring once; the ten biggest clones make up 9.5% to 15%. In regard to this clonotype: Its antigen is currently unknown.

The source of this sequence is an adult woman who had mild COVID-19 (a few samples of this study predate the infection). Cell type and time point are not known. The sequenced material came from PBMCs or a T cell subset sorted from them (not recorded which). The chain links TRBV3-1 to TRBJ2-7; no firm D call. DNA of the CDR3: TGTGCCAGCAGCACGCAGAGCTCCTACGAGCAGTACTTC. Translation gives CASSTQSSYEQYF.